Listed below are T cell receptor beta chains from one sample, sequenced in a study of identical twins. TCRdb ran MiXCR on the 5' RACE reads and lists one entry per CDR3 protein. The sample shows around 480,000 distinct CDR3 sequences, about 13% of them seen only once. These sequences were also reported in another study, on yellow fever vaccine responses in identical twins.

The sequencing input was CD4+ T cells sorted from blood. All receptors come from a woman aged 18-29 years in good health. CDR3s include the opening cysteine and the closing phenylalanine or tryptophan. The D gene is left open where the match is weak. Not all rows give a size; the values are once, few, many and, for expanded clones, a class.

cdr3_length: 13; j_call: TRBJ2-7; v_call: TRBV3-1; clone_size: few; d_call: TRBD2; cdr3_nt: TGTGCCAGCAGCCGCGGGAGGGCGGGGGAGCAGTACTTC; cdr3_aa: CASSRGRAGEQYF
cdr3_length: 14; j_call: TRBJ1-6; v_call: TRBV28; clone_size: few; d_call: -; cdr3_nt: TGTGCCAGCAGTTTATGGACAGGCTATTCACCCCTCCACTTT; cdr3_aa: CASSLWTGYSPLHF
cdr3_length: 15; j_call: TRBJ2-1; v_call: TRBV5-1; clone_size: few; d_call: TRBD1; cdr3_nt: TGCGCCAGCAGCCGCGGACAGGGGGCTGGGAATGAGCAGTTCTTC; cdr3_aa: CASSRGQGAGNEQFF
cdr3_length: 15; j_call: TRBJ2-3; v_call: TRBV2; clone_size: many; d_call: -; cdr3_nt: TGTGCCACACAACGGGACCCCCTTAGAGCAGATACGCAGTATTTT; cdr3_aa: CATQRDPLRADTQYF
cdr3_length: 15; j_call: TRBJ1-1; v_call: TRBV12-3/TRBV12-4; clone_size: few; d_call: TRBD1; cdr3_nt: TGTGCCAGCAGGCCGGGACAGGGCCCTAACACTGAAGCTTTCTTT; cdr3_aa: CASRPGQGPNTEAFF
cdr3_length: 16; j_call: TRBJ2-1; v_call: TRBV20-1; clone_size: many; d_call: TRBD2; cdr3_nt: TGCAGTGCTAGAGATGGCGGGGGGCAGTATGGCAATGAGCAGTTCTTC; cdr3_aa: CSARDGGGQYGNEQFF
cdr3_length: 15; j_call: TRBJ2-5; v_call: TRBV5-1; clone_size: many; d_call: TRBD2; cdr3_nt: TGCGCCAGCACCCGGACTAGCGGGAGTGAAGAGACCCAGTACTTC; cdr3_aa: CASTRTSGSEETQYF
cdr3_length: 16; j_call: TRBJ2-1; v_call: TRBV7-8; clone_size: few; d_call: -; cdr3_nt: TGTGCCAGCAGCCCGCTTCGAGGGGGGCAAAACAATGAGCAGTTCTTC; cdr3_aa: CASSPLRGGQNNEQFF
cdr3_length: 15; j_call: TRBJ2-5; v_call: TRBV6-2/TRBV6-3; clone_size: few; d_call: -; cdr3_nt: TGTGCCAGCAGATCCGGGCCCCTCGAGCGAGAGACCCAGTACTTC; cdr3_aa: CASRSGPLERETQYF
cdr3_length: 14; j_call: TRBJ1-5; v_call: TRBV20-1; clone_size: many; d_call: -; cdr3_nt: TGCAGTGCCGGATACAGGAGTCGCAATCAGCCCCAGCATTTT; cdr3_aa: CSAGYRSRNQPQHF
cdr3_length: 14; j_call: TRBJ2-7; v_call: TRBV19; clone_size: -; d_call: TRBD1; cdr3_nt: TGTGCCAGTAGTATAATCCAGGGGGCGAACGAGCAGTACTTC; cdr3_aa: CASSIIQGANEQYF
cdr3_length: 16; j_call: TRBJ2-2; v_call: TRBV27; clone_size: -; d_call: TRBD2; cdr3_nt: TGTGCCAGCCGGGCTAGCGGGGGGCCCAACACCGGGGAGCTGTTTTTT; cdr3_aa: CASRASGGPNTGELFF
cdr3_length: 15; j_call: TRBJ2-1; v_call: TRBV7-6; clone_size: -; d_call: TRBD2; cdr3_nt: TGTGCCAGCAGCTTAGGGGGACTAGCTGTAAATGAGCAGTTCTTC; cdr3_aa: CASSLGGLAVNEQFF
cdr3_length: 14; j_call: TRBJ1-1; v_call: TRBV12-3/TRBV12-4; clone_size: -; d_call: -; cdr3_nt: TGTGCCAGCAGTTTTGTAACCAGTTGGGGTGAAGCTTTCTTT; cdr3_aa: CASSFVTSWGEAFF
cdr3_length: 16; j_call: TRBJ2-1; v_call: TRBV7-9; clone_size: few; d_call: TRBD2; cdr3_nt: TGTGCCAGCAGCTTAAGTGCGGCTAGCGGGGGCCTTGAGCAGTTCTTC; cdr3_aa: CASSLSAASGGLEQFF
cdr3_length: 13; j_call: TRBJ2-7; v_call: TRBV5-1; clone_size: -; d_call: -; cdr3_nt: TGCGCCAGCAGCTTGGAATTCGAGGGCGAGCAGTATTTC; cdr3_aa: CASSLEFEGEQYF
cdr3_length: 15; j_call: TRBJ1-5; v_call: TRBV6-1; clone_size: few; d_call: -; cdr3_nt: TGTGCCAGCAGTCGAGGACAGTATAGCAATCAGCCCCAGCATTTT; cdr3_aa: CASSRGQYSNQPQHF
cdr3_length: 13; j_call: TRBJ2-1; v_call: TRBV7-2; clone_size: -; d_call: -; cdr3_nt: TGTGCCAGCAGCCTACCCGCTTTTAACCCCCAGGTCTTC; cdr3_aa: CASSLPAFNPQVF
cdr3_length: 14; j_call: TRBJ2-1; v_call: TRBV27; clone_size: many; d_call: -; cdr3_nt: TGTGCCAGCAAAGGGAGCCATAAGGGTAATGAGCAGTTCTTC; cdr3_aa: CASKGSHKGNEQFF
cdr3_length: 15; j_call: TRBJ2-7; v_call: TRBV27; clone_size: -; d_call: TRBD2; cdr3_nt: TGTGCCAGCAGACCTCGGACTAGCGGCTCCTACGAGCAGTACTTC; cdr3_aa: CASRPRTSGSYEQYF
cdr3_length: 14; j_call: TRBJ2-1; v_call: TRBV12-3/TRBV12-4; clone_size: few; d_call: TRBD2; cdr3_nt: TGTGCCAGCAGTCGCGGGGGGGCGGTCAATGAGCAGTTCTTC; cdr3_aa: CASSRGGAVNEQFF
cdr3_length: 15; j_call: TRBJ2-5; v_call: TRBV5-1; clone_size: -; d_call: TRBD1; cdr3_nt: TGCGCCAGCAGCTTGGGGACAGGGTCTACGGAGACCCAGTACTTC; cdr3_aa: CASSLGTGSTETQYF
cdr3_length: 14; j_call: TRBJ2-7; v_call: TRBV7-9; clone_size: few; d_call: -; cdr3_nt: TGTGCCAGCAGCTTGGGGAGCGAAGGGGGGAGAACTCACTTC; cdr3_aa: CASSLGSEGGRTHF
cdr3_length: 18; j_call: TRBJ2-2; v_call: TRBV11-2; clone_size: many; d_call: TRBD1; cdr3_nt: TGTGCCAGCAGCTTATTAACAGGGGGCTGGGCGAACACCGGGGAGCTGTTTTTT; cdr3_aa: CASSLLTGGWANTGELFF
cdr3_length: 13; j_call: TRBJ2-7; v_call: TRBV6-2/TRBV6-3; clone_size: few; d_call: -; cdr3_nt: TGTGCCAGCCGCCTCTACTCCTCCTACGAGCAGTACTTC; cdr3_aa: CASRLYSSYEQYF
cdr3_length: 18; j_call: TRBJ2-7; v_call: TRBV6-5; clone_size: few; d_call: -; cdr3_nt: TGTGCCAGCAGTTACTCCTCAGGTTTGAGCGGGCGATCCTACGAGCAGTACTTC; cdr3_aa: CASSYSSGLSGRSYEQYF
cdr3_length: 14; j_call: TRBJ1-5; v_call: TRBV4-2; clone_size: -; d_call: -; cdr3_nt: TGTGCCAGCAGCCAAGAGGGGAGGGGTCAGCCCCAGCATTTT; cdr3_aa: CASSQEGRGQPQHF
cdr3_length: 13; j_call: TRBJ2-7; v_call: TRBV20-1; clone_size: few; d_call: -; cdr3_nt: TGCAGTGCTAGACCCCCCGGAGGGTACGAGCAGTACTTC; cdr3_aa: CSARPPGGYEQYF
cdr3_length: 15; j_call: TRBJ2-5; v_call: TRBV10-3; clone_size: few; d_call: -; cdr3_nt: TGTGCCATCAGTGAGACCCACCGGGACGAGAAGACCCAGTACTTC; cdr3_aa: CAISETHRDEKTQYF
cdr3_length: 15; j_call: TRBJ2-2; v_call: TRBV7-8; clone_size: few; d_call: -; cdr3_nt: TGTGCCAGCAGCTTAGGGGGTAGTCTTGGCGGGGAGCTGTTTTTT; cdr3_aa: CASSLGGSLGGELFF
cdr3_length: 15; j_call: TRBJ2-1; v_call: TRBV29-1; clone_size: -; d_call: -; cdr3_nt: TGCAGCGCAAGGGGGGGCAGGAGCTCCTACAATGAGCAGTTCTTC; cdr3_aa: CSARGGRSSYNEQFF
cdr3_length: 16; j_call: TRBJ2-1; v_call: TRBV4-1; clone_size: many; d_call: TRBD2; cdr3_nt: TGCGCCAGCAGCCAAGTCATGCGGGAGACTTTCGATGAGCAGTTCTTC; cdr3_aa: CASSQVMRETFDEQFF
cdr3_length: 14; j_call: TRBJ2-3; v_call: TRBV29-1; clone_size: few; d_call: -; cdr3_nt: TGCAGCGTTGATCTAGGATCTAGCACAGATACGCAGTATTTT; cdr3_aa: CSVDLGSSTDTQYF
cdr3_length: 16; j_call: TRBJ2-3; v_call: TRBV4-2; clone_size: -; d_call: TRBD1; cdr3_nt: TGTGCCAGCAGCCAAGCCGGACAGGGATCCACAGATACGCAGTATTTT; cdr3_aa: CASSQAGQGSTDTQYF
cdr3_length: 16; j_call: TRBJ2-7; v_call: TRBV5-4; clone_size: -; d_call: -; cdr3_nt: TGTGCCAGCAGCCATGGGGGGGACAGGCTGGGCTACGAGCAGTACTTC; cdr3_aa: CASSHGGDRLGYEQYF
cdr3_length: 14; j_call: TRBJ2-3; v_call: TRBV5-1; clone_size: few; d_call: -; cdr3_nt: TGCGCCAGCAGCACCTCCCCTAGCACAGATACGCAGTATTTT; cdr3_aa: CASSTSPSTDTQYF
cdr3_length: 15; j_call: TRBJ2-5; v_call: TRBV6-1; clone_size: -; d_call: TRBD1; cdr3_nt: TGTGCCAGCACCTTTTCGGACAGGGGAGGAGAGACCCAGTACTTC; cdr3_aa: CASTFSDRGGETQYF
cdr3_length: 16; j_call: TRBJ2-3; v_call: TRBV3-1; clone_size: -; d_call: -; cdr3_nt: TGTGCCAGCAGCCAAGAGCGGGGCTGTGGCACAGATACGCAGTATTTT; cdr3_aa: CASSQERGCGTDTQYF
cdr3_length: 15; j_call: TRBJ2-3; v_call: TRBV18; clone_size: -; d_call: TRBD2; cdr3_nt: TGTGCCAGCTCACCACCAGCGGGAGGGCTCTATACGCAGTATTTT; cdr3_aa: CASSPPAGGLYTQYF
cdr3_length: 16; j_call: TRBJ2-7; v_call: TRBV18; clone_size: many; d_call: TRBD2; cdr3_nt: TGTGCCAGCTCACACTCCGGGACTAGCGTTTCCTACGAGCAGTACTTC; cdr3_aa: CASSHSGTSVSYEQYF
cdr3_length: 14; j_call: TRBJ2-4; v_call: TRBV7-2; clone_size: few; d_call: -; cdr3_nt: TGTGACAGCAGCTTACAGGGAGGTCGGAACATTCAGTACTTC; cdr3_aa: CDSSLQGGRNIQYF
cdr3_length: 15; j_call: TRBJ2-1; v_call: TRBV4-2; clone_size: -; d_call: -; cdr3_nt: TGTGCCAGCAGCCAGTGGAGGGGACTTTACAATGAGCAGTTCTTC; cdr3_aa: CASSQWRGLYNEQFF
cdr3_length: 15; j_call: TRBJ2-1; v_call: TRBV7-2; clone_size: -; d_call: TRBD2; cdr3_nt: TGTGCCAGCAGCTTAAGCGGGAGGGCCGTGGATGAGCAGTTCTTC; cdr3_aa: CASSLSGRAVDEQFF
cdr3_length: 14; j_call: TRBJ1-3; v_call: TRBV12-3/TRBV12-4; clone_size: many; d_call: -; cdr3_nt: TGTGCCAGCAGTCTGGAATACTCTGGAAACACCATATATTTT; cdr3_aa: CASSLEYSGNTIYF
cdr3_length: 14; j_call: TRBJ2-3; v_call: TRBV20-1; clone_size: few; d_call: -; cdr3_nt: TGCAGTGCTATTTATCTCGGTATAACAGATACGCAGTATTTT; cdr3_aa: CSAIYLGITDTQYF
cdr3_length: 13; j_call: TRBJ2-1; v_call: TRBV18; clone_size: -; d_call: -; cdr3_nt: TGTGCCAGCTCAGGCGAGGTTGGGAGTGAGCAGTTCTTC; cdr3_aa: CASSGEVGSEQFF